The 9 T cell receptor beta chains below all came from one sample that was sequenced in a study of T cell repertoires in cytomegalovirus infection. MiXCR was run by TCRdb on the reads, yielding one entry per CDR3 protein. The sample comprises 44,000 or so distinct CDR3 sequences, roughly 20% of which are singletons, and about 90% rests with the top ten. The antigens for these receptors are not known. Material: CD8+ T cells from cultured PBMCs, obtained from culture after CMV antigen stimulation. The origin of the receptors is a human donor in good health (CMV status not recorded). Some clones in this sample may be carry-over from other donors' samples.

By share, this clonotype counts as medium-sized. The gene calls are TRBV7-3 and TRBJ2-1; 8 bases agree with TRBD2. CDR3 length: 15 residues. Trimming removed 5 bases from V and 4 bases from J; junction bases left unmatched: 7. Germline CDR1 is SGHTA and CDR2 is FQGTGA. In nucleotides, the CDR3 is TGTGCCAGCAGCGCGAGCGGGGGCGTTTACAATGAGCAGTTCTTC. Its protein is CASSASGGVYNEQFF. Full variable domain (missing parts from reference TRBV7-3 and TRBJ2-1): GAGVSQTPSNKVTEKGKYVELRCDPISGHTALYWYRQSLGQGPEFLIYFQGTGAADDSGLPNDRFFAVRPEGSVSTLKIQRTERGDSAVYLCASSASGGVYNEQFFGPGTRLTVL.

A few counts support this clonotype. The V gene is TRBV13, the J gene TRBJ2-7; 8 bases fit TRBD1. CDR1 is PRHDT, CDR2 FYEKMQ, per germline (reference sequence). The CDR3 is 15 residues long. J gave up 7 bases and V 4 bases, and 12 bases lay outside the gene matches. The CDR3 DNA follows: TGTGCCAGCAGCTCGACAGGGGAGCCCAATGGTGAGCAGTACTTC. Residues: CASSSTGEPNGEQYF.

This clonotype was found a few times. V is TRBV6-8 and J is TRBJ1-1, with a weak D call TRBD1 (5 bases). The CDR3 loop spans 15 amino acids. Germline V gene data show CDR1 as MNHGY and CDR2 as SAAAGT. V was cut by 2 bases and J by 0 bases, with 10 bases left in between. CDR3 in amino acids: CASSYPRTMNTEAFF. CDR3 sequence (DNA): TGTGCCAGCAGTTACCCCCGGACAATGAACACTGAAGCTTTCTTT.

Turning to this clonotype: Here the CDR3 omits its conserved ending phenylalanine or tryptophan, so a read error is the likely source. The chain carries TRBV20-1 and TRBJ1-1, with 7 bases lining up with TRBD1. Germline V CDR1 and CDR2: DFQATT, SNEGSKA (reference sequence). The V and J ends lost 7 bases and 4 bases, in that order; junction bases with no gene match: 15. The CDR3 totals 15 residues. Written as DNA, the CDR3 is TGCAGTGTCCCGGGACTTAAGGGGGCAGGCACTGAAGCTTTCTTA. Translated, it gives CSVPGLKGAGTEAFL.

As DNA, the CDR3 is TGTGCCAGCAGCTTAGCCAGGGGGGGGGGTGAGCAGTTCTTC. Encoded protein: CASSLARGGGEQFF. The rearrangement joins TRBV7-2 to TRBJ2-1; D tentatively reads TRBD1 or TRBD2 (7 bases each). CDR3 length equals 14 residues. Germline V gene sequence: CDR1 SGHTA, CDR2 FQGNSA. V lost 0 bases and J lost 9, with 12 bases in between.

This chain connects TRBV6-2 or TRBV6-3 to TRBJ1-2; tentatively, D is TRBD1 (5 bases). This CDR3 spans 15 amino acids. Germline CDR1 MNHEY, CDR2 SVGEGT. Trimming removed 5 bases at V and 5 bases at J, with 18 bases between. CDR3 sequence: CASSRLGQSGYGYTF. The CDR3 coding sequence is TGTGCCAGCAGTCGCCTCGGACAATCGGGGTATGGCTACACCTTC.

The chain combines TRBV7-2 with TRBJ1-2, with TRBD1 matching over 9 bases. CDR1 is SGHTA, CDR2 FQGNSA, per germline. J lost 2 bases, V lost 4 bases, and 2 bases had no gene match. There are 14 residues in the CDR3. This CDR3 reads CASSWDRDNYGYTF. As DNA, the CDR3 is TGTGCCAGCAGCTGGGACAGGGACAACTATGGCTACACCTTC.

Many counts were recorded for this clonotype. The chain couples TRBV6-2 or TRBV6-3 to TRBJ2-5; D not certain. This CDR3 region has 14 residues. Looked up from germline, CDR1 is MNHEY and CDR2 is SVGEGT. The germline V and J ends were trimmed by 6 bases and 5 bases, with 16 bases remaining between them. The CDR3 bases are TGTGCCAGCAGCCCTCTGACGGCCCTGGAGACCCAGTACTTC. It is translated as CASSPLTALETQYF.

This rearrangement joins TRBV28 to TRBJ2-7; D might be TRBD1 (5 bases). The CDR3 totals 17 residues. V was pared by 4 bases and J by 0 bases, with 19 bases between. Looked up from germline, CDR1 is MDHEN and CDR2 is SYDVKM. CDR3 DNA sequence: TGTGCCAGCAGTTCAATACCCCCCCAGGGAAGCTCCTACGAGCAGTACTTC. It translates to CASSSIPPQGSSYEQYF.